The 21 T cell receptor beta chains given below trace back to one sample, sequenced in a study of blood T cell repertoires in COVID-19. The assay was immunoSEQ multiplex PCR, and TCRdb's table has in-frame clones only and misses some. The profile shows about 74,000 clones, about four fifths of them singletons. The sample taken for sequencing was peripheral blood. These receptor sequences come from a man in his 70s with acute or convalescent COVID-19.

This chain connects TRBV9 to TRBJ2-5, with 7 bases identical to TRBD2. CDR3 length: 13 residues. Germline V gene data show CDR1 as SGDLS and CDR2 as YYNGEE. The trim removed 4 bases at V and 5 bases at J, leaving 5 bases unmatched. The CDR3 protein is CASSRMGGETQYF. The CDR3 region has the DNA TGTGCCAGCAGCCGCATGGGGGGGGAGACCCAGTACTTC.

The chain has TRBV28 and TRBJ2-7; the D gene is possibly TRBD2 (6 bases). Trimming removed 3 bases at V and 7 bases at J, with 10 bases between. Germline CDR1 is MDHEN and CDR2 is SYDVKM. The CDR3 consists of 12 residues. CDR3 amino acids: CASSLSGGEQYF. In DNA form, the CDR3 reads TGTGCCAGCAGTTTGTCCGGAGGGGAGCAGTACTTC.

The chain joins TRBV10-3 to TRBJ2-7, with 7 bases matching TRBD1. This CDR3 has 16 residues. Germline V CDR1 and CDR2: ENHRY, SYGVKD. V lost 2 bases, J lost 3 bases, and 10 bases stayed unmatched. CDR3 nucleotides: TGTGCCATCAGTGAGGTCGGGACAGCAATCAACTACGAGCAGTACTTC. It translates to CAISEVGTAINYEQYF.

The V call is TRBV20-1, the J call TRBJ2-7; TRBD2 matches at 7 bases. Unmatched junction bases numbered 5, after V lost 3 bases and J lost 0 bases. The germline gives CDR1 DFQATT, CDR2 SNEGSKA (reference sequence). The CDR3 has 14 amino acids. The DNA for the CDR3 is TGCAGTGCTAGTCCGGGGGGTAACTCCTACGAGCAGTACTTC. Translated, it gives CSASPGGNSYEQYF.

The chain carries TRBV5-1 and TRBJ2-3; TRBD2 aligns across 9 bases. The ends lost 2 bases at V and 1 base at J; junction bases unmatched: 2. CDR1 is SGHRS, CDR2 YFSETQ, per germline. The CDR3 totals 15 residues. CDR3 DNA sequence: TGCGCCAGCAGCTTTAGCGGGAGTGGCACAGATACGCAGTATTTT. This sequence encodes CASSFSGSGTDTQYF.

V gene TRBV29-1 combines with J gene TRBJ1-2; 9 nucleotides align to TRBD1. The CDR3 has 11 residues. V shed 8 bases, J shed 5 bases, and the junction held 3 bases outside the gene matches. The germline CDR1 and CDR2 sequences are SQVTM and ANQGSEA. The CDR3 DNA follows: TGCAGCACCGGGACAGGGTATGGCTACACCTTC. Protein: CSTGTGYGYTF.

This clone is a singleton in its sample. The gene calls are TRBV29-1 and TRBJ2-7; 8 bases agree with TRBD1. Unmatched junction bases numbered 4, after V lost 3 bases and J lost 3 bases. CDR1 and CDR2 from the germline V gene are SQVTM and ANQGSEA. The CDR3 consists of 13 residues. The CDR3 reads CSVEGQAGYEQYF. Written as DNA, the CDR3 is TGCAGCGTTGAGGGACAGGCGGGCTACGAGCAGTACTTC.

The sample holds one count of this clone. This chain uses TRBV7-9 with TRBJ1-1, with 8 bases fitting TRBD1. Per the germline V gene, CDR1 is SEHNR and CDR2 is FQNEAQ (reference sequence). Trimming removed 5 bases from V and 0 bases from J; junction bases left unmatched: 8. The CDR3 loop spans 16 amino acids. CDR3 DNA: TGTGCCAGCAGCCCCTGGACAGGGAGGATGAACACTGAAGCTTTCTTT. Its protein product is CASSPWTGRMNTEAFF.

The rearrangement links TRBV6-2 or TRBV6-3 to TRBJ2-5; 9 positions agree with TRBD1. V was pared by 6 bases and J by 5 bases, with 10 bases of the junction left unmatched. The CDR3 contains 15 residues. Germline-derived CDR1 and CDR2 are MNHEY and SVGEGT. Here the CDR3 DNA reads TGTGCCAGCAGCACCGGGACAGGGTTTGGCGAGACCCAGTACTTC. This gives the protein CASSTGTGFGETQYF.

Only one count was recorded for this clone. This chain's CDR3 is CASSLGGRYEQYF. The CDR3 DNA follows: TGTGCCAGCAGTTTGGGGGGGCGGTACGAGCAGTACTTC. V is TRBV28 and J is TRBJ2-7, with D tentatively TRBD2 (7 bases). CDR1 is MDHEN and CDR2 is SYDVKM in the germline V gene. The CDR3 totals 13 residues. V lost 3 bases and J lost 4, with 10 bases in between.

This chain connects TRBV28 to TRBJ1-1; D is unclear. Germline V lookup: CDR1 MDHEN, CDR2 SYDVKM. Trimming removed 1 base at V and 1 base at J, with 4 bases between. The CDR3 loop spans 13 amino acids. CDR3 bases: TGTGCCAGCAGTTTATCCGGGAACACTGAAGCTTTCTTT. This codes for CASSLSGNTEAFF.

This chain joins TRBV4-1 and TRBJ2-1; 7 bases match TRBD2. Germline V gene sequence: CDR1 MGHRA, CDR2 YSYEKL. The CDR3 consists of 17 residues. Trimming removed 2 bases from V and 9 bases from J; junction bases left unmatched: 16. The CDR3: CASSQNGLGEGNSEQFF. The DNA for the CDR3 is TGCGCCAGCAGCCAAAATGGTCTGGGGGAGGGCAATAGTGAGCAGTTCTTC.

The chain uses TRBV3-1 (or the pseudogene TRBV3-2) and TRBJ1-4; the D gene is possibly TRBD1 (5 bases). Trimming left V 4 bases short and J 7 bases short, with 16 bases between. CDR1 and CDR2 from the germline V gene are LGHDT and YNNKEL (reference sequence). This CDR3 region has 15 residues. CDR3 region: CASSLRGTGGEKLFF. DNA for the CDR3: TGTGCCAGCAGCCTACGGGGGACGGGAGGTGAAAAACTGTTTTTT.

The CDR3 nucleotides are TGTGCCAGCAGCTTGATGCTAGCGGGGGGGCTGGAGACCCAGTACTTC. This sequence encodes CASSLMLAGGLETQYF. The rearrangement joins TRBV7-9 to TRBJ2-5, with 12 bases identical to TRBD2. This CDR3 has 16 amino acids. J gave up 5 bases and V 3 bases, and 7 bases lay outside the gene matches. Germline CDR1 reads SEHNR; CDR2 reads FQNEAQ (reference sequence).

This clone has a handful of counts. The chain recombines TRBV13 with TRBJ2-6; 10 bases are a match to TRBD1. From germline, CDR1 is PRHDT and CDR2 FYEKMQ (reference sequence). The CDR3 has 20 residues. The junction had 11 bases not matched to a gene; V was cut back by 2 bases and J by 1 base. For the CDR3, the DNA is TGTGCCAGCAGCTTATACACAAGGCGACAGGGGGCGTCTGGGGCCAACGTCCTGACTTTC. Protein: CASSLYTRRQGASGANVLTF.

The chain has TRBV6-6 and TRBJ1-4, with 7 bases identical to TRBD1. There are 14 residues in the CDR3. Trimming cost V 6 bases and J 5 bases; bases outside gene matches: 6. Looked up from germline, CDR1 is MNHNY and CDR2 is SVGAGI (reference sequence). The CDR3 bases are TGTGCCAGCAGGGGGACAGTCTTAAATGAAAAACTGTTTTTT. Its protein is CASRGTVLNEKLFF.

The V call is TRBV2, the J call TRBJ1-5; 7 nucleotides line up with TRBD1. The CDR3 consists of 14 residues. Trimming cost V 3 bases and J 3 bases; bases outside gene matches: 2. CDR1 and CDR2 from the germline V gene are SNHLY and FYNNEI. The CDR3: CASSDGTVNQPQHF. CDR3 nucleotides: TGTGCCAGCAGTGACGGGACAGTCAATCAGCCCCAGCATTTT.

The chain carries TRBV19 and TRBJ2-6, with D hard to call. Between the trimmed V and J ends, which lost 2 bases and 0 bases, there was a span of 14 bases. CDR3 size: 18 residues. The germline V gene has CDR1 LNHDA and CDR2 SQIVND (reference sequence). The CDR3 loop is CASSILGRSDSGANVLTF. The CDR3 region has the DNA TGTGCCAGTAGTATACTTGGCAGGTCGGACTCTGGGGCCAACGTCCTGACTTTC.

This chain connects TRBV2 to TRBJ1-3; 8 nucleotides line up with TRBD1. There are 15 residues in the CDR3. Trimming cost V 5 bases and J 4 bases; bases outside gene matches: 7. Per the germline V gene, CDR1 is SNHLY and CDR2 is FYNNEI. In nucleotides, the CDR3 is TGTGCCAGCAGTTCCGGGACAGGTGAAGGAAACACCATATATTTT. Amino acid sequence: CASSSGTGEGNTIYF.

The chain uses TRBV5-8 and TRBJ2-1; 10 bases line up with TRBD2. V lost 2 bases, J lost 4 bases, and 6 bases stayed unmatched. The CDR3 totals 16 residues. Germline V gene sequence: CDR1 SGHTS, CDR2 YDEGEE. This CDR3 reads CASSFLPLAGYNEQFF. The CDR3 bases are TGTGCCAGCAGCTTTCTTCCACTAGCGGGGTACAATGAGCAGTTCTTC.

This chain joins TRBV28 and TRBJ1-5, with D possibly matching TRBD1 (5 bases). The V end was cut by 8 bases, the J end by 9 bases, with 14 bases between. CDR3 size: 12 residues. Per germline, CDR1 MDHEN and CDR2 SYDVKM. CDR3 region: CASSQGSRPQHF. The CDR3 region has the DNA TGTGCCAGCTCGCAGGGCTCTAGGCCCCAGCATTTT.